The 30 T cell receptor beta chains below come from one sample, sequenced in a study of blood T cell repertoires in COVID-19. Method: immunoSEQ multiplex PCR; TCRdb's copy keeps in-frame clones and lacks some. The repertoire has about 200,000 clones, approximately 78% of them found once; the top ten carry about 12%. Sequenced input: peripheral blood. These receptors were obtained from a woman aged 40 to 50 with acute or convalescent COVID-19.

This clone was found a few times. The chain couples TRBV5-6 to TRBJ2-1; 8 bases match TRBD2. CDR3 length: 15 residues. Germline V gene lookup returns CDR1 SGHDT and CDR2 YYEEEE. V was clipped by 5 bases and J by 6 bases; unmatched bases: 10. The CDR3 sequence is CASSPGLATRNEQFF. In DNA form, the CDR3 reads TGTGCCAGCAGTCCTGGACTAGCAACTCGCAATGAGCAGTTCTTC.

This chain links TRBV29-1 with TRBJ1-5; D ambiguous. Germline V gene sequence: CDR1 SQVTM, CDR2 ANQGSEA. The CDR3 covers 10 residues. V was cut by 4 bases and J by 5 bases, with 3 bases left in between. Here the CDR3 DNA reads TGCAGCGTTGGAGATCAGCCCCAGCATTTT. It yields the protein CSVGDQPQHF.

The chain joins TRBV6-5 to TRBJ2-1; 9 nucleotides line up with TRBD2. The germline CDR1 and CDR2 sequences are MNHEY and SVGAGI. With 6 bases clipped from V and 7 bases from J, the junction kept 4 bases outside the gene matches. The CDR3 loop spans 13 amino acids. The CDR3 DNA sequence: TGTGCCAGCAGGGGACTAGCCAATAATGAGCAGTTCTTC. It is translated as CASRGLANNEQFF.

CDR3 loop: CASSQAIGTGVGYTF. The DNA of the CDR3 is TGTGCCAGCAGCCAAGCGATTGGGACAGGGGTCGGCTACACCTTC. This chain connects TRBV3-1 (or the pseudogene TRBV3-2) to TRBJ1-2, with 10 bases that match TRBD1. V dropped 1 base and J dropped 8; count of bases not matched to a gene: 7. Germline-derived CDR1 and CDR2 are LGHDT and YNNKEL (reference sequence). The CDR3 runs 15 residues.

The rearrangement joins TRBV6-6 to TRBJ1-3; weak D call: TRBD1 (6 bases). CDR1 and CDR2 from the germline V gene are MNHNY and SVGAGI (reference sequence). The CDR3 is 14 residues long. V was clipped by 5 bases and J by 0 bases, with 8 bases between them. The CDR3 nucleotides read TGTGCCAGCAGTCAGACAGGCTCTGGAAACACCATATATTTT. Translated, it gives CASSQTGSGNTIYF.

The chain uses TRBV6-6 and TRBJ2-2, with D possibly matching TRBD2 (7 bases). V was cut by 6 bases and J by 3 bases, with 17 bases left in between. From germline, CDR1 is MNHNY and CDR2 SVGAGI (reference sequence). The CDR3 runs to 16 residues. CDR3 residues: CASSWGRGADTGELFF. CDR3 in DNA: TGTGCCAGCAGCTGGGGCCGGGGGGCGGACACCGGGGAGCTGTTTTTT.

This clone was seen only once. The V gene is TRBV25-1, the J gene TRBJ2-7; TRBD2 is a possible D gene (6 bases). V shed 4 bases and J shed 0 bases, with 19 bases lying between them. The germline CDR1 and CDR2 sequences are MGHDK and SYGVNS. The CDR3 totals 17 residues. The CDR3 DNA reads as TGTGCCAGCAGTGCCCCCCCCATTGGGGGGAGCTCCTACGAGCAGTACTTC. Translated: CASSAPPIGGSSYEQYF.

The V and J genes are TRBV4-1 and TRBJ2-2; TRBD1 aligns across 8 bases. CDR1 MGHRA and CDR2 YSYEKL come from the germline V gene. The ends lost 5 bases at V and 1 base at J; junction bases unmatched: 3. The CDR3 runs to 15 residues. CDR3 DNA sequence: TGCGCCAGCAGCAAAGGGACAGGGAACACCGGGGAGCTGTTTTTT. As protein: CASSKGTGNTGELFF.

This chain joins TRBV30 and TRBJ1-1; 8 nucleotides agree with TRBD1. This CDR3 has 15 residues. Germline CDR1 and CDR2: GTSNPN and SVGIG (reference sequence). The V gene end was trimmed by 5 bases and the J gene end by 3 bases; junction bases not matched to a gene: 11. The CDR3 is CAWGNDRGLDTEAFF. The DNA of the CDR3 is TGTGCCTGGGGCAATGACAGGGGTTTGGACACTGAAGCTTTCTTT.

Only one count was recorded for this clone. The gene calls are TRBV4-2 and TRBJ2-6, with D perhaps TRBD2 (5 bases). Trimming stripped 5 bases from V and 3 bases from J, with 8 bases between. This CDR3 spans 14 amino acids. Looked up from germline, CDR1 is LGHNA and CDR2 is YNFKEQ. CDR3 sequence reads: CASSEGSGANVLTF. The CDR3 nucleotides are TGTGCCAGCAGCGAAGGGAGTGGGGCCAACGTCCTGACTTTC.

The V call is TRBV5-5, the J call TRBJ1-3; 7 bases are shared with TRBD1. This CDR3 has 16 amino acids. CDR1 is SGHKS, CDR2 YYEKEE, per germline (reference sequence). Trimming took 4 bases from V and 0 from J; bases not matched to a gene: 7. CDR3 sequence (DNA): TGTGCCAGCAGCGCTGACAGGGCGAGCTCTGGAAACACCATATATTTT. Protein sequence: CASSADRASSGNTIYF.

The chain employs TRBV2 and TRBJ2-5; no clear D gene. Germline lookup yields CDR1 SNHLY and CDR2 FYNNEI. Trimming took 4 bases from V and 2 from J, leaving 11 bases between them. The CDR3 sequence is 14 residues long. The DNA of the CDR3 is TGTGCCAGCAGTGTTGAGGAGAGACAAGAGACCCAGTACTTC. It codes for CASSVEERQETQYF. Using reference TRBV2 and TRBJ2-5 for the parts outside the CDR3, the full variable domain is EPEVTQTPSHQVTQMGQEVILRCVPISNHLYFYWYRQILGQKVEFLVSFYNNEISEKSEIFDDQFSVERPDGSNFTLKIRSTKLEDSAMYFCASSVEERQETQYFGPGTRLLVL.

The CDR3 here is CASSADRGYPSGNTIYF. The CDR3 DNA reads as TGCGCCAGCAGCGCGGACAGGGGCTACCCCTCTGGAAACACCATATATTTT. The rearrangement uses TRBV5-1 and TRBJ1-3; TRBD1 matches 9 bases. The junction had 8 bases not matched to a gene; V was cut back by 4 bases and J by 0 bases. This CDR3 is 17 amino acids long. From germline, CDR1 is SGHRS and CDR2 YFSETQ.

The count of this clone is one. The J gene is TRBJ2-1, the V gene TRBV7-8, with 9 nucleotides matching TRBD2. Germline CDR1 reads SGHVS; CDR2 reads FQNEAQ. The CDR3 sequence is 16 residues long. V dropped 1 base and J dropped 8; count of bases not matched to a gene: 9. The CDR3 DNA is TGTGCCAGCAGCTTAGGGGCGGGAGGGCCGACGGATGAGCAGTTCTTC. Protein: CASSLGAGGPTDEQFF.

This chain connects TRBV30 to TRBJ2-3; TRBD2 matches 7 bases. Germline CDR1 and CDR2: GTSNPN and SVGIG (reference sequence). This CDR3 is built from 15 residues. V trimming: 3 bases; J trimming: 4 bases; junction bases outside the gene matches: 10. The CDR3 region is CAWRLASGAADTQYF. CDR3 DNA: TGTGCCTGGAGGTTGGCTAGCGGTGCCGCAGATACGCAGTATTTT.

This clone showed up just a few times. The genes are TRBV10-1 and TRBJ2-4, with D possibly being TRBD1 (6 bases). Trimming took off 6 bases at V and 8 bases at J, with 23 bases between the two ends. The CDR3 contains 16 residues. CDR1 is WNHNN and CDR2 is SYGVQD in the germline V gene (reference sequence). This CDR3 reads CASRDTGCGWTDIQYF. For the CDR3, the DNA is TGCGCCAGCAGGGACACAGGGTGCGGATGGACAGACATTCAGTACTTC.

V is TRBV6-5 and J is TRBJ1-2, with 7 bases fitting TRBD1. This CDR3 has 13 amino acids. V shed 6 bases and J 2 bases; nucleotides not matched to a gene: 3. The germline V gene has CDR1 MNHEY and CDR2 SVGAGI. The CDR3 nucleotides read TGTGCCAGCAGGCCGACAGGGAACTATGGCTACACCTTC. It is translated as CASRPTGNYGYTF.

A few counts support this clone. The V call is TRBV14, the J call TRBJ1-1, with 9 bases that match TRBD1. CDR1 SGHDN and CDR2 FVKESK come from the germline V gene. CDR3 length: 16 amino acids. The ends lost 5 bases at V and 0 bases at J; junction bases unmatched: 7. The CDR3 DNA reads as TGTGCCAGCAGCACCCGGACAGGGGTAGTGAACACTGAAGCTTTCTTT. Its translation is CASSTRTGVVNTEAFF.

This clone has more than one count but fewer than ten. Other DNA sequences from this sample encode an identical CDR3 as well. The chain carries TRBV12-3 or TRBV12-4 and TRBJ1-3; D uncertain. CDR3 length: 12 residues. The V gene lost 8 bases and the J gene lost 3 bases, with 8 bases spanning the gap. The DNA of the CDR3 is TGTGCCAGCTCCCGGAGTGGAAACACCATATATTTT. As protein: CASSRSGNTIYF.

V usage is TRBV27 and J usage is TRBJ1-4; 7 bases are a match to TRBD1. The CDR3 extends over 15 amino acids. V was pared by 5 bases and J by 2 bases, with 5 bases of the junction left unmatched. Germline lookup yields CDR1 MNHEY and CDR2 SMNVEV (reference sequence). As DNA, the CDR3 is TGTGCCAGCAGTATCCGGACAGGCACTAATGAAAAACTGTTTTTT. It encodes CASSIRTGTNEKLFF.

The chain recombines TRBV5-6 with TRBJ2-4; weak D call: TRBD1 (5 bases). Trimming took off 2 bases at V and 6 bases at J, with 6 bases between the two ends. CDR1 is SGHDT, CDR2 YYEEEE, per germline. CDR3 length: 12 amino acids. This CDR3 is CASSFDRNIQYF. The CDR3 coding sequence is TGTGCCAGCAGCTTTGACAGAAACATTCAGTACTTC. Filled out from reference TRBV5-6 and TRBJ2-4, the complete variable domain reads DAGVTQSPTHLIKTRGQQVTLRCSPKSGHDTVSWYQQALGQGPQFIFQYYEEEERQRGNFPDRFSGHQFPNYSSELNVNALLLGDSALYLCASSFDRNIQYFGAGTRLSVL.

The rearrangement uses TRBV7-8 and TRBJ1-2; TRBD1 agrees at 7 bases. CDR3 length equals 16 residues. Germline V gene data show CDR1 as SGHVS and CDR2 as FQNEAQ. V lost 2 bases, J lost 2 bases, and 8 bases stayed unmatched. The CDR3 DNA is TGTGCCAGCAGCTTAAGAGCGACAGGGCCGAACTATGGCTACACCTTC. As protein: CASSLRATGPNYGYTF. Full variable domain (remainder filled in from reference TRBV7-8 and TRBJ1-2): GAGVSQSPRYKVAKRGQDVALRCDPISGHVSLFWYQQALGQGPEFLTYFQNEAQLDKSGLPSDRFFAERPEGSVSTLKIQRTQQEDSAVYLCASSLRATGPNYGYTFGSGTRLTVV.

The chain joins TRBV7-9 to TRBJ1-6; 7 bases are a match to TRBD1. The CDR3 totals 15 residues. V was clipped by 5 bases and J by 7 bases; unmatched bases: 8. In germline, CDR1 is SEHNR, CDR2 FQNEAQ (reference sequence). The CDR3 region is CASSEGTALNSPLHF. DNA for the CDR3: TGTGCCAGCAGCGAGGGGACAGCATTAAATTCACCCCTCCACTTT. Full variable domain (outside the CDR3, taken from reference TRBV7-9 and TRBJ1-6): DTGVSQNPRHKITKRGQNVTFRCDPISEHNRLYWYRQTLGQGPEFLTYFQNEAQLEKSRLLSDRFSAERPKGSFSTLEIQRTEQGDSAMYLCASSEGTALNSPLHFGNGTRLTVT.

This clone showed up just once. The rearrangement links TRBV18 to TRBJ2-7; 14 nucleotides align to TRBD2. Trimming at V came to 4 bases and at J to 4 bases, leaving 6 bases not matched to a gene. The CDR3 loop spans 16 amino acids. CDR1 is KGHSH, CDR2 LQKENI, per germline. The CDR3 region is CASSLGLAGGPYEQYF. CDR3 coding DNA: TGTGCCAGCTCACTCGGACTAGCGGGAGGCCCATACGAGCAGTACTTC.

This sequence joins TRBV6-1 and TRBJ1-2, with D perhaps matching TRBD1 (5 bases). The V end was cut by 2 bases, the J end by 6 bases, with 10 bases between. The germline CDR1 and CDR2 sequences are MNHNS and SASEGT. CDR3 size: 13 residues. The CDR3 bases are TGTGCCAGCAGTGAACAGGGTTACGATGGCTACACCTTC. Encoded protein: CASSEQGYDGYTF.

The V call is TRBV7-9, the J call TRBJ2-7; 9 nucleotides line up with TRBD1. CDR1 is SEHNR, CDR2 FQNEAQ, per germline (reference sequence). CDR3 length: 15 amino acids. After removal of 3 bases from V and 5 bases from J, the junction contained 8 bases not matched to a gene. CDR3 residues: CASSFGDRDMDEQYF. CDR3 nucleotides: TGTGCCAGCAGCTTCGGGGACAGGGATATGGACGAGCAGTACTTC.

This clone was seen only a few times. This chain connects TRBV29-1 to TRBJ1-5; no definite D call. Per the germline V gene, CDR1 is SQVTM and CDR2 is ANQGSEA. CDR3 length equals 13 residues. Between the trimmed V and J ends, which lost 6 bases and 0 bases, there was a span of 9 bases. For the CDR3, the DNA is TGCAGCGTCCAGTCTTATAGCAATCAGCCCCAGCATTTT. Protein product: CSVQSYSNQPQHF.

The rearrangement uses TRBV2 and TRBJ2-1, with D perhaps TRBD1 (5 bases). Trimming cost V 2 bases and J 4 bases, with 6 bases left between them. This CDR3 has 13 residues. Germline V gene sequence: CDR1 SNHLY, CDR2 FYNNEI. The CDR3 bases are TGTGCCAGCAGTGAATACAGGTACAATGAGCAGTTCTTC. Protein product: CASSEYRYNEQFF.

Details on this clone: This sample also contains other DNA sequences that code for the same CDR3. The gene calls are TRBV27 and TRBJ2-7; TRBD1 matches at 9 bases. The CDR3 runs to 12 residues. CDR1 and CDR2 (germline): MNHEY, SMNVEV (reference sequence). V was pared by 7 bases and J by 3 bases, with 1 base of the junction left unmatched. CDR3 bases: TGTGCCAGCAAGACAGGGGGCTACGAGCAGTACTTC. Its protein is CASKTGGYEQYF.

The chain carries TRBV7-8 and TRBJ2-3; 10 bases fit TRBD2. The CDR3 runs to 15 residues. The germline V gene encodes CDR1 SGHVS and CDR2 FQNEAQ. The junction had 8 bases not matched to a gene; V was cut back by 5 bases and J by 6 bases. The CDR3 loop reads CASSILAGARDTQYF. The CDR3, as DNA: TGTGCCAGCAGCATTCTAGCGGGAGCCCGGGATACGCAGTATTTT.